This T cell receptor beta chain is drawn from a study of T cell responses to AZD1222 COVID-19 vaccine. Study-level points and caveats: Nearly half of spike-specific TCRs reportedly target variant regions that are unmutated in the B.1.351 and B.1.1.7 variants. The donor group comprised mostly white British people and more females; the analysis possibly underestimated clonal diversity. Spike-specific TCR breadth and depth grew following two AZD1222 doses.

Assay: immunoSEQ multiplex PCR; the TCRdb copy retains only in-frame clones and omits some. The sample consists of about 27,000 clones, approximately 92% of them appearing once. Turning to this clone: Antigen specificity is unknown.

V was shortened by 4 bases and J by 7 bases, with 8 bases between the two germline ends. Germline V gene data show CDR1 as MDHEN and CDR2 as SYDVKM. The CDR3 has 12 residues. This sequence originates from an adult who received the AZD1222 COVID-19 vaccine. This chain joins TRBV28 and TRBJ2-1; TRBD2 might be the D (5 bases). The sample was peripheral blood, taken 28 days after the second AZD1222 dose. The CDR3 DNA reads TGTGCCAGCAGTTACACTAGTAATGAGCAGTTCTTC. Protein sequence: CASSYTSNEQFF.